One and the same sample provided the 24 T cell receptor beta chains below, sequenced in a study of blood T cell repertoires in COVID-19. Using immunoSEQ multiplex PCR, the repertoire was profiled, and TCRdb retains in-frame clones only, with some absent. The sample holds 180,000 or so clones; roughly 80% are singletons and the top ten take 7.5%. Specimen: PBMCs or T cells enriched from blood (not recorded which). These receptors were collected from a man in his forties who had recovered from COVID-19.

J is TRBJ1-6 and V is TRBV30; D is unresolved. The V gene's germline CDR1 is GTSNPN and CDR2 SVGIG (reference sequence). This CDR3 has 15 residues. V lost 3 bases and J 0 bases, leaving 9 bases between the germline ends. This chain's CDR3 is CAWRVLSSYNSPLHF. CDR3 nucleotide sequence: TGTGCCTGGAGGGTTTTGAGCTCCTATAATTCACCCCTCCACTTT.

The CDR3 DNA sequence: TGTGCCAGCAGCACCCTAGCGGGGGGCCGGACAGATACGCAGTATTTT. Translated: CASSTLAGGRTDTQYF. This chain uses TRBV5-4 with TRBJ2-3, with 11 bases matching TRBD2. V dropped 4 bases and J dropped 3; count of bases not matched to a gene: 7. Germline lookup yields CDR1 SGHNT and CDR2 YYREEE (reference sequence). The CDR3 is 16 amino acids.

The chain recombines TRBV7-2 with TRBJ1-4, with D possibly matching TRBD1 (5 bases). The V gene's germline CDR1 is SGHTA and CDR2 FQGNSA. Between the trimmed V and J ends, which lost 3 bases and 4 bases, there was a span of 12 bases. This CDR3 is 15 amino acids long. DNA for the CDR3: TGTGCCAGCAGCTTGGGAGGGGCCGGTAATGAAAAACTGTTTTTT. Its protein product is CASSLGGAGNEKLFF.

This clone came up a few times. The CDR3 DNA reads TGTGCCAGCAGTGAATGGGCCCTGAACACTGAAGCTTTCTTT. Translation gives CASSEWALNTEAFF. The chain is built from TRBV6-1 and TRBJ1-1; D not resolved. CDR1 and CDR2 (germline): MNHNS, SASEGT. Between the trimmed V and J ends, which lost 2 bases and 0 bases, there was a span of 7 bases. There are 14 residues in the CDR3.

This clone showed up many times. The chain's CDR3 is CASSYLWEGLTPAPYGYTF. The CDR3, as DNA: TGTGCCAGCAGTTACTTATGGGAGGGTTTGACTCCCGCTCCCTATGGCTACACCTTC. V gene TRBV5-6 combines with J gene TRBJ1-2; D is unclear. Deletions cut 5 bases from V and 4 bases from J, with 30 bases between. The CDR3 extends over 19 amino acids. The V gene's germline CDR1 is SGHDT and CDR2 YYEEEE.

The chain uses TRBV4-1 and TRBJ2-3; D uncertain. CDR3 length: 14 amino acids. Germline V gene lookup returns CDR1 MGHRA and CDR2 YSYEKL. Trimming removed 3 bases from V and 5 bases from J, with 12 bases in between. The CDR3 here is CASSHTGDKDTQYF. The CDR3 bases are TGCGCCAGCAGCCACACGGGTGATAAAGATACGCAGTATTTT.

The chain has TRBV5-1 and TRBJ2-1; TRBD1 matches 7 bases. Germline values: CDR1 SGHRS, CDR2 YFSETQ. Losses at the gene ends were 2 bases for V and 0 bases for J; bases not matched to a gene: 8. The CDR3 sequence is 17 residues long. CDR3 bases: TGCGCCAGCAGCTTAGGACAGGACCATAGCTCCTACAATGAGCAGTTCTTC. Protein product: CASSLGQDHSSYNEQFF.

CDR3 region: CATSRRQGNEQFF. The CDR3 coding sequence is TGTGCCACCAGCAGGAGACAGGGAAATGAGCAGTTCTTC. The rearrangement joins TRBV15 to TRBJ2-1; 7 bases agree with TRBD1. With 3 bases clipped from V and 7 bases from J, the junction kept 3 bases outside the gene matches. The V gene's germline CDR1 is LNHNV and CDR2 YYDKDF (reference sequence). The CDR3 loop spans 13 amino acids.

The rearrangement joins TRBV29-1 to TRBJ2-5; 13 nucleotides agree with TRBD2. CDR1 is SQVTM and CDR2 is ANQGSEA in the germline V gene. V gave up 5 bases and J gave up 5 bases; unmatched junction bases: 5. The CDR3 consists of 14 residues. CDR3 DNA sequence: TGCAGCGTTTTCACTAGCGGGGGGGCGGAGACCCAGTACTTC. It is translated as CSVFTSGGAETQYF.

V is TRBV4-1 and J is TRBJ2-7; 10 positions agree with TRBD1. Germline lookup yields CDR1 MGHRA and CDR2 YSYEKL. V gave up 4 bases and J gave up 5 bases; unmatched junction bases: 2. There are 13 residues in the CDR3. The DNA for the CDR3 is TGCGCCAGCAGCCGGGGACAGGGGAACGAGCAGTACTTC. Protein product: CASSRGQGNEQYF.

V and J are TRBV24-1 and TRBJ2-3; maybe TRBD2 (5 bases). The V gene lost 3 bases and the J gene lost 8 bases, with 17 bases spanning the gap. Germline loops: CDR1 KGHDR, CDR2 SFDVKD. The CDR3 has 15 residues. The CDR3 DNA sequence: TGTGCCACCAGTGATACTAGTATTGGTCCAGGTACGCAGTATTTT. Translated, it gives CATSDTSIGPGTQYF.

This clone was counted ten times or more. The chain is built from TRBV7-8 and TRBJ2-7, with D perhaps matching TRBD1 (5 bases). The germline gives CDR1 SGHVS, CDR2 FQNEAQ. The CDR3 consists of 16 residues. V was trimmed by 0 bases and J by 1 base, leaving 13 bases between them. As DNA, the CDR3 is TGTGCCAGCAGCTTAGCCCGACAGCGACGTTCCTACGAGCAGTACTTC. Its translation is CASSLARQRRSYEQYF.

This chain uses TRBV11-2 with TRBJ1-5; D not resolved. The V end lost 2 bases, the J end lost 4 bases, and 6 bases lay between the germline ends. This CDR3 region has 13 residues. Looked up from germline, CDR1 is SGHAT and CDR2 is FQNNGV. CDR3 DNA: TGTGCCAGCAGCTTATCGTCTAATCAGCCCCAGCATTTT. This gives the protein CASSLSSNQPQHF.

This chain joins TRBV7-2 and TRBJ1-6; no reliable D call. The CDR3 is made up of 16 amino acids. CDR1 and CDR2 (germline): SGHTA, FQGNSA. The germline V and J ends were trimmed by 0 bases and 1 base, with 7 bases remaining between them. CDR3 sequence (DNA): TGTGCCAGCAGCTTAGCCGGGGATTCCTATAATTCACCCCTCCACTTT. Its protein is CASSLAGDSYNSPLHF.

The genes are TRBV23-1 and TRBJ1-5; a possible D gene is TRBD1 (5 bases). Being an ORF, TRBV23-1 has a function that is uncertain. Trimming cost V 7 bases and J 3 bases, with 16 bases left between them. The CDR3 contains 15 residues. The DNA of the CDR3 is TGCGCCAGCACCCCGGGGGGGGGAAACAATCAGCCCCAGCATTTT. Its protein product is CASTPGGGNNQPQHF.

The rearrangement joins TRBV4-3 to TRBJ1-6, with D unresolved. The CDR3 is 15 residues long. Germline assignment: CDR1 LGHNA and CDR2 YSLEER. Trimming removed 5 bases at V and 9 bases at J, with 17 bases between. CDR3 nucleotides: TGCGCCAGCAGCTACCGGTGGTTGCGGGGTTCACCCCTCCACTTT. This gives the protein CASSYRWLRGSPLHF.

The V call is TRBV10-3, the J call TRBJ2-3; 8 bases agree with TRBD2. CDR1 is ENHRY, CDR2 SYGVKD, per germline. Trimming at V came to 2 bases and at J to 5 bases, leaving 6 bases not matched to a gene. The CDR3 loop spans 15 amino acids. CDR3: CAISENSGVGDTQYF. As DNA, the CDR3 is TGTGCCATCAGTGAGAATAGCGGGGTTGGAGATACGCAGTATTTT.

The chain couples TRBV10-3 to TRBJ2-1; 13 nucleotides agree with TRBD2. The CDR3 covers 14 residues. Trimming removed 7 bases from V and 4 bases from J; junction bases left unmatched: 1. The V gene's germline CDR1 is ENHRY and CDR2 SYGVKD. The CDR3 sequence is CAIKTSGGYNEQFF. For the CDR3, the DNA is TGTGCCATCAAGACTAGCGGGGGGTACAATGAGCAGTTCTTC.

The V call is TRBV14, the J call TRBJ1-4; possibly TRBD1 for D (5 bases). The CDR3 extends over 16 amino acids. From germline, CDR1 is SGHDN and CDR2 FVKESK. V lost 5 bases and J 1 base, leaving 14 bases between the germline ends. CDR3 bases: TGTGCCAGCAGCGAAAGACGTCAGGGAACTAATGAAAAACTGTTTTTT. Translating it yields CASSERRQGTNEKLFF.

The V gene is TRBV6-2 or TRBV6-3, the J gene TRBJ1-5; possibly TRBD1 for D (6 bases). Germline values: CDR1 MNHEY, CDR2 SVGEGT. V dropped 5 bases and J dropped 5 bases, with 19 bases sitting between them. This CDR3 has 16 residues. This CDR3 reads CASSHRPGVGDQPQHF. The CDR3 DNA reads as TGTGCCAGCAGTCACCGTCCAGGGGTCGGGGATCAGCCCCAGCATTTT.

The chain couples TRBV5-4 to TRBJ2-6; D uncertain. The germline gives CDR1 SGHNT, CDR2 YYREEE (reference sequence). V gave up 0 bases and J gave up 2 bases, with 9 bases separating them. The CDR3 extends over 16 amino acids. CDR3 in amino acids: CASSLDYSPGANVLTF. The CDR3 DNA sequence: TGTGCCAGCAGCTTGGACTATTCGCCTGGGGCCAACGTCCTGACTTTC.

The rearrangement uses TRBV10-3 and TRBJ2-2, with D unresolved. Germline values: CDR1 ENHRY, CDR2 SYGVKD. Trimming stripped 0 bases from V and 7 bases from J, with 6 bases between. The CDR3 has 13 residues. In DNA form, the CDR3 reads TGTGCCATCAGTGAGTCTATTCGCGGGGAGCTGTTTTTT. Amino acids: CAISESIRGELFF.

CDR3 bases: TGTGCCAGCTCACCACCGAACACTCGAACGCGGAATTCACCCCTCCACTTT. This encodes CASSPPNTRTRNSPLHF. The gene calls are TRBV18 and TRBJ1-6; D is ambiguous. Germline loops: CDR1 KGHSH, CDR2 LQKENI. The CDR3 loop spans 17 amino acids. Trimming removed 0 bases at V and 7 bases at J, with 16 bases between. Drawing the rest from reference TRBV18 and TRBJ1-6, the complete variable domain is NAGVMQNPRHLVRRRGQEARLRCSPMKGHSHVYWYRQLPEEGLKFMVYLQKENIIDESGMPKERFSAEFPKEGPSILRIQQVVRGDSAAYFCASSPPNTRTRNSPLHFGNGTRLTVT.

The chain joins TRBV2 to TRBJ1-2; tentatively, D is TRBD1 (5 bases). Trimming stripped 3 bases from V and 7 bases from J, with 9 bases between. Germline CDR1 and CDR2: SNHLY and FYNNEI. This CDR3 region has 12 residues. The CDR3 protein is CASSDRVAGYTF. CDR3 nucleotides: TGTGCCAGCAGTGACAGGGTGGCTGGCTACACCTTC.